This TCR beta chain was captured in a study of T cell responses to AZD1222 COVID-19 vaccine. Study-wide context: Pooling of second doses given at about 4 or about 12 weeks was done.

With respect to this clone: The antigen is undetermined.

Trimming stripped 1 base from V and 5 bases from J, with 8 bases between. Germline-derived CDR1 and CDR2 are SEHNR and FQNEAQ (reference sequence). CDR3 length: 14 amino acids. Only in-frame clones appear in the TCRdb table, and some are missing; sequencing was by immunoSEQ multiplex PCR. The sample yields around 100,000 clones, 91% seen once. Whole-study results and caveats: The number of AZD1222 recipients seropositive at baseline was only six. Targeting of unmutated variant regions was reportedly seen in nearly half of spike-specific TCRs.

The clonotype comes from an adult in good health. The chain carries TRBV7-9 and TRBJ2-2, with D unclear. The sequenced sample was peripheral blood, obtained on day 0 of AZD1222 vaccination. The CDR3 here is CASSLVTVTGELFF. Here the CDR3 DNA reads TGTGCCAGCAGCTTAGTGACGGTGACCGGGGAGCTGTTTTTT. Full variable domain (remainder filled in from reference TRBV7-9 and TRBJ2-2): DTGVSQNPRHKITKRGQNVTFRCDPISEHNRLYWYRQTLGQGPEFLTYFQNEAQLEKSRLLSDRFSAERPKGSFSTLEIQRTEQGDSAMYLCASSLVTVTGELFFGEGSRLTVL.